Listed below are T cell receptor beta chains from one sample, sequenced in a study of blood T cell repertoires in COVID-19. Using immunoSEQ multiplex PCR, the repertoire was profiled, and TCRdb retains in-frame clones only, with some absent. The sample has about 160,000 clones; roughly four fifths are singletons. The specimen sequenced was peripheral blood. The receptors shown here come from a man aged 55 to 70 with active or convalescent COVID-19. The CDR3 runs from the conserved cysteine through the conserved F or W. Each record gives: clone size, J gene, D gene, V gene, CDR3 DNA, CDR3 protein. The D gene is left open where the match is weak. A row's size may be missing; if present it is once, few, many or a size class.

clone_size: NA; j_call: TRBJ2-1; d_call: NA; v_call: TRBV2; cdr3_nt: TGTGCCAGCAGTGCACTGAGGGACACCTACAATGAGCAGTTCTTC; cdr3_aa: CASSALRDTYNEQFF
clone_size: NA; j_call: TRBJ2-1; d_call: TRBD2; v_call: TRBV10-3; cdr3_nt: TGTGCCATCAGGGGACTAGCGGATTACAATGAGCAGTTCTTC; cdr3_aa: CAIRGLADYNEQFF
clone_size: once; j_call: TRBJ1-5; d_call: NA; v_call: TRBV4-1; cdr3_nt: TGCGCCAGCAGCCAAGGCCGGCAGGGAGGCCAGCCCCAGCATTTT; cdr3_aa: CASSQGRQGGQPQHF
clone_size: NA; j_call: TRBJ1-5; d_call: TRBD1; v_call: TRBV5-8; cdr3_nt: TGTGCCAGCAGCAAACATCCCGGGACAGGGGTTTTGCCCCAGCATTTT; cdr3_aa: CASSKHPGTGVLPQHF
clone_size: NA; j_call: TRBJ1-2; d_call: NA; v_call: TRBV19; cdr3_nt: TGTGCCAGTAATGCGTATCGGGAAGGCTATGGCTACACCTTC; cdr3_aa: CASNAYREGYGYTF
clone_size: NA; j_call: TRBJ2-7; d_call: NA; v_call: TRBV7-9; cdr3_nt: TGTGCCAGCAGCTTGGATTTGGCGGGGACGTGGGAGTACTTC; cdr3_aa: CASSLDLAGTWEYF
clone_size: NA; j_call: TRBJ2-3; d_call: TRBD2; v_call: TRBV7-9; cdr3_nt: TGTGCCAGCAGCTCGGGGGGTACGCAGTATTTT; cdr3_aa: CASSSGGTQYF
clone_size: NA; j_call: TRBJ2-5; d_call: NA; v_call: TRBV7-9; cdr3_nt: TGTGCCAGCAGCGCCAACCAGAGGGGGGAGACCCAGTACTTC; cdr3_aa: CASSANQRGETQYF
clone_size: NA; j_call: TRBJ2-7; d_call: NA; v_call: TRBV5-1; cdr3_nt: TGCGCCAGCAGCTCGGCCCAGGGCTACGAGCAGTACTTC; cdr3_aa: CASSSAQGYEQYF
clone_size: NA; j_call: TRBJ2-7; d_call: TRBD2; v_call: TRBV15; cdr3_nt: TGTGCCACCAGCAGAGACCTGACTAGCGGGGAGCAGTACTTC; cdr3_aa: CATSRDLTSGEQYF
clone_size: few; j_call: TRBJ1-6; d_call: NA; v_call: TRBV5-1; cdr3_nt: TGCGCCAGCAGCTTGGATGGGGCGCGGGAATCACCCCTCCACTTT; cdr3_aa: CASSLDGARESPLHF
clone_size: NA; j_call: TRBJ1-2; d_call: TRBD1; v_call: TRBV10-3; cdr3_nt: TGTGCCATCAGTGAGTCACCAGGACAGGGCTATGGCTACACCTTC; cdr3_aa: CAISESPGQGYGYTF
clone_size: once; j_call: TRBJ2-7; d_call: TRBD2; v_call: TRBV28; cdr3_nt: TGTGCCAGCAGTTTTGCCGCTGCGACAGGGGGGACTAGCGGAAGAACCTACGAGCAGTACTTC; cdr3_aa: CASSFAAATGGTSGRTYEQYF
clone_size: once; j_call: TRBJ2-7; d_call: NA; v_call: TRBV5-1; cdr3_nt: TGCGCCAGCAGCTTGCCGCAGGTCTACGAGCAGTACTTC; cdr3_aa: CASSLPQVYEQYF
clone_size: NA; j_call: TRBJ1-2; d_call: TRBD1; v_call: TRBV7-2; cdr3_nt: TGTGCCAGCAGCTCCGGACAGGGAAGTAGGGGGGCCTTC; cdr3_aa: CASSSGQGSRGAF
clone_size: NA; j_call: TRBJ2-5; d_call: TRBD2; v_call: TRBV5-1; cdr3_nt: TGCGCCAGCAGCTCGACGGGGGGGCCGGGGGAGACCCAGTACTTC; cdr3_aa: CASSSTGGPGETQYF
clone_size: few; j_call: TRBJ2-1; d_call: TRBD2; v_call: TRBV10-3; cdr3_nt: TGTGCCATCAGTGATGTCACTAGCGGGAATGAGCAGTTCTTC; cdr3_aa: CAISDVTSGNEQFF
clone_size: NA; j_call: TRBJ2-1; d_call: TRBD2; v_call: TRBV2; cdr3_nt: TGTGCCAGCTTCGGGACTAGCGGGAGCTTAAAGGGGGAGCAGTTCTTC; cdr3_aa: CASFGTSGSLKGEQFF
clone_size: NA; j_call: TRBJ1-5; d_call: NA; v_call: TRBV6-5; cdr3_nt: TGTGCCAGCAGGCGACATAATAGCAATCAGCCCCAGCATTTT; cdr3_aa: CASRRHNSNQPQHF